This T cell receptor (beta chain) comes out of a study of long-term antiretroviral therapy in people with HIV. Regarding the study as a whole: Clones that had undergone expansion before ART dominated the repertoire at all time points. Older ART regimens may have been in use when blood was drawn between the mid-2000s and the late 2010s.

Run at survey level, the immunoSEQ assay was version v3.0. Per-sample sequencing targets were 40,000-50,000 T-cell genomes. The data were produced by immunoSEQ multiplex PCR, yet TCRdb's version contains in-frame clones alone and is incomplete. This table holds fewer than 20,000 clones, roughly 85% found once. On this clone itself: Antigen: not known.

This CDR3 has 16 residues. With 3 bases removed from V and 5 bases from J, the gap between germline ends came to 19 bases. Germline CDR1 and CDR2: MGHDK and SYGVNS. The rearrangement links TRBV25-1 to TRBJ2-5; D could derive from TRBD1 or TRBD2 (5 bases each). The clonotype was recovered from a woman between 40 and 50 years old with HIV. The material sequenced was unsorted PBMCs, taken 0.5 years after starting antiretroviral therapy. The CDR3 is CASSDLPGPTFETQYF. DNA for the CDR3: TGTGCCAGCAGTGATCTCCCGGGACCGACTTTTGAGACCCAGTACTTC.